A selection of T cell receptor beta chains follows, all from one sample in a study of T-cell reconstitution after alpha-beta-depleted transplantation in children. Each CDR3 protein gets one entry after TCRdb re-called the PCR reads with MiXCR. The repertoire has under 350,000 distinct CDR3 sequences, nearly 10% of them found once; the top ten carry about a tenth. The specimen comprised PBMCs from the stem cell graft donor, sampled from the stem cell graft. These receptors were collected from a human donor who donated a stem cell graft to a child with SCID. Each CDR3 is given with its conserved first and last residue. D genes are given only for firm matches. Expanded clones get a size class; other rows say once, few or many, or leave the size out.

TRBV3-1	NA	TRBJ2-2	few	TGTGCCAGCAGCCGGAATCTAGCTACCGGGGAGCTGTTTTTT	CASSRNLATGELFF
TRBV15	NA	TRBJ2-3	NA	TGTGCCACCAGCAGCTCTGGGAGCGATACGCAGTATTTT	CATSSSGSDTQYF
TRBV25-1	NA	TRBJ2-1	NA	TGTGCCAGCAGTGAAGTTGTCATTTCAGGCATCGGCTCCTGCAATGAGCAGTTCTTC	CASSEVVISGIGSCNEQFF
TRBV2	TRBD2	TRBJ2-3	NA	TGTGCCAGCACGAAGGAAGCGGGGGGCACAGATACGCAGTATTTT	CASTKEAGGTDTQYF
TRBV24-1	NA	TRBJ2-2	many	TGTGCCACCAGTGTCGGGGCTTCCGGGGAGCTGTTTTTT	CATSVGASGELFF
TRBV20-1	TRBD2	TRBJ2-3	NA	TGCAGTGCGAGAGGGGGTAGCGGGGGGCACACAGATACGCAGTATTTT	CSARGGSGGHTDTQYF
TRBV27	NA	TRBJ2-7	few	TGTGCCAGCAGTTTATCCCCTTTTTACGAGCAGTACTTC	CASSLSPFYEQYF
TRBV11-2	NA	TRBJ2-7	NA	TGTGCCAGCAGCCCCGGGGGCCTGGGGGGCGAGCAGTACTTC	CASSPGGLGGEQYF
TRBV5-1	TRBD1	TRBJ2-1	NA	TGCGCCAGCAGCCCCAACGGACAGGACAATGAGCAGTTCTTC	CASSPNGQDNEQFF
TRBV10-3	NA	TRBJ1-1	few	TGTGCCATCAGTGAGTCTGGCCAGGGTTCGAGGTTGGAGAACACTGAAGCTTTCTTT	CAISESGQGSRLENTEAFF
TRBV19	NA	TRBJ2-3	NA	TGTGCCAGTAGTATCCCCCCAGATACGCAGTATTTT	CASSIPPDTQYF
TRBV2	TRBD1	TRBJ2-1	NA	TGTGCCAGCAGAGGAAGGACAGGTCCATATGAGCAGTTCTTC	CASRGRTGPYEQFF
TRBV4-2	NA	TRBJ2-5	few	TGTGCCAGCAGCCAAGTTGAGGAACAAGAGACCCAGTACTTC	CASSQVEEQETQYF
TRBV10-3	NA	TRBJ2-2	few	TGTGCCATCAGTGAAGGAGAGGCTCGCGGGGAGCTGTTTTTT	CAISEGEARGELFF
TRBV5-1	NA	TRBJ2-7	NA	TGCGCCAGCAGCTTGTTTGGACCCTCCGACGAGCAGTACTTC	CASSLFGPSDEQYF
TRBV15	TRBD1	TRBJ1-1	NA	TGTGCCACCAGCGGGAGACAGGGTATTACCTGGGCTACTGAAGCTTTCTTT	CATSGRQGITWATEAFF
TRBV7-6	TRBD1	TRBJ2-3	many	TGTGCCAGCAGCTTACAGGGGGACACAGATACGCAGTATTTT	CASSLQGDTDTQYF
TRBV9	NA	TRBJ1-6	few	TGTGCCAGCAGCGGTGGGGACAATTCACCCCTCCACTTT	CASSGGDNSPLHF
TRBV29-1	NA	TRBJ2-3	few	TGCAGCGTTGTGGGTACGACAGATACGCAGTATTTT	CSVVGTTDTQYF
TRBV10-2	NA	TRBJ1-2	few	TGCGCCAGCAGTGAGTCGAAGATGAATGGCTACACCTTC	CASSESKMNGYTF
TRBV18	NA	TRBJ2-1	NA	TGTGCCAGCTCACCCGGACTTAATGAGCAGTTCTTC	CASSPGLNEQFF
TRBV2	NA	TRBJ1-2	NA	TGTGCCAGCAGTGCTCGCAGGGGATCCTATGGCTACACCTTC	CASSARRGSYGYTF
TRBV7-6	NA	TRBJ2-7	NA	TGTGCCAGCAGCCCCAGGGGCCAGGGGTTCTACGAGCAGTACTTC	CASSPRGQGFYEQYF
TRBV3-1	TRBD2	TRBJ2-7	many	TGTGCCAGCAGCCCCCTTGGGACTAGCGGGGCCTACGAGCAGTACTTC	CASSPLGTSGAYEQYF
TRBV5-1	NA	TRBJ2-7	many	TGTGCCAGCAGCTTAGACCGGGGTACGTACGAGCAGTACTTC	CASSLDRGTYEQYF
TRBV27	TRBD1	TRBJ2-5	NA	TGTGCCAGCAGTTGGAACAGGGGGGTGGAGACCCAGTACTTC	CASSWNRGVETQYF
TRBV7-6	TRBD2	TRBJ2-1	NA	TGTGCCAGCAGCTTCTCAACGGGGGGTAACAATGAGCAGTTCTTC	CASSFSTGGNNEQFF